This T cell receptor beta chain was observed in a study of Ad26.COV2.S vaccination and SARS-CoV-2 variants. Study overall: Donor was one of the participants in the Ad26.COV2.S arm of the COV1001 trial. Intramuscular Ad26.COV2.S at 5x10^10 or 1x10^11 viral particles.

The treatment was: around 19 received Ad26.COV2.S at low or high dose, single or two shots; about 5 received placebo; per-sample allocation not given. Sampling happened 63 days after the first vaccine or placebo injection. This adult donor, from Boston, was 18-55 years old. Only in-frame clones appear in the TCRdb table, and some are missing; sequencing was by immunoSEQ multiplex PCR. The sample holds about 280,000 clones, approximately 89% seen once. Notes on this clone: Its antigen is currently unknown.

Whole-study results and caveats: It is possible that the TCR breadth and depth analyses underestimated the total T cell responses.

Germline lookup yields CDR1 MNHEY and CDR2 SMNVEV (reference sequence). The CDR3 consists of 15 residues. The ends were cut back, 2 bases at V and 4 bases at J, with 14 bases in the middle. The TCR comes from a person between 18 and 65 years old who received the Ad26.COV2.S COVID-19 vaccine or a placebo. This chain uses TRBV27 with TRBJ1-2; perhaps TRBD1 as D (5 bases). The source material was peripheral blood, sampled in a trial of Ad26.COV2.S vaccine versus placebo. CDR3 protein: CASSLSKGIGYGYTF. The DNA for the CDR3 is TGTGCCAGCAGTTTAAGCAAGGGGATCGGCTATGGCTACACCTTC.